Listed below are T cell receptor beta chains from one sample, sequenced in a study of shared clonotypes between healthy human individuals. Sequencing used immunoSEQ multiplex PCR; TCRdb keeps in-frame clones, though not all of them. The sample lists some 2.4 million clones, 93% occurring once. The sample taken for sequencing was naive CD4+ T cells from PBMCs. The receptors come from a man in his late teens or twenties in good health. Some clones in this sample may be carry-over from other donors' samples. Both conserved end residues are trimmed from each CDR3.

j_gene: TRBJ1-3; v_gene: TRBV5-1; CDR3aa: ASSLAEGGGNTIY
j_gene: TRBJ2-2; v_gene: TRBV30; CDR3aa: AWSVGGTGELF
j_gene: TRBJ1-1; v_gene: TRBV11-1; CDR3aa: ASSLVWGMNTEAF
j_gene: TRBJ2-3; v_gene: TRBV7-7; CDR3aa: ASSLALHSGSTDTQY
j_gene: TRBJ2-3; v_gene: TRBV5-1; CDR3aa: ASSLGPGQDLTDTQY
j_gene: TRBJ2-4; v_gene: TRBV7-8; CDR3aa: ASSLAGGPRNIQY
j_gene: TRBJ2-3; v_gene: TRBV6-1; CDR3aa: ASSGVSGASTDTQY
j_gene: TRBJ2-5; v_gene: TRBV9; CDR3aa: ASSVVSGETQY
j_gene: TRBJ2-5; v_gene: TRBV5-1; CDR3aa: ASSGGTSGRAGQETQY
j_gene: TRBJ2-5; v_gene: TRBV9; CDR3aa: ASSVASGTSGRVETQY
j_gene: TRBJ2-2; v_gene: TRBV7-9; CDR3aa: ASSLTVWRGTGDTGELF
j_gene: TRBJ1-2; v_gene: TRBV6-5; CDR3aa: ATFLGGAYGYT
j_gene: TRBJ1-2; v_gene: TRBV28; CDR3aa: ASRIPGGNNYGYT
j_gene: TRBJ2-7; v_gene: TRBV5-8; CDR3aa: ASSFKDRIHEQY
j_gene: TRBJ2-2; v_gene: TRBV25-1; CDR3aa: ASSGFAGAAGELF
j_gene: TRBJ2-1; v_gene: TRBV9; CDR3aa: ASSVGGGGSAYNEQF
j_gene: TRBJ2-6; v_gene: TRBV5-1; CDR3aa: ASVPRDGYSGANVLT
j_gene: TRBJ2-7; v_gene: TRBV6-1; CDR3aa: ASSEASVRYEQY
j_gene: TRBJ2-7; v_gene: TRBV4-3; CDR3aa: ASSQKRGLAYEQY
j_gene: TRBJ1-2; v_gene: TRBV5-1; CDR3aa: ASSYDRVGYT
j_gene: TRBJ2-1; v_gene: TRBV2; CDR3aa: ASSEIGTIYNEQF
j_gene: TRBJ2-6; v_gene: TRBV5-8; CDR3aa: ASSLPGANVLT
j_gene: TRBJ1-3; v_gene: TRBV21-1; CDR3aa: ASSKVLPGQPADTIY
j_gene: TRBJ1-5; v_gene: TRBV9; CDR3aa: ASSVGNQPQH
j_gene: TRBJ2-2; v_gene: TRBV4-2; CDR3aa: ASSQGGGGRVGTGELF
j_gene: TRBJ1-2; v_gene: TRBV5-1; CDR3aa: ASSLGIGEGAGGYT
j_gene: TRBJ2-5; v_gene: TRBV30; CDR3aa: AWSVLPPGHPGETQY
j_gene: TRBJ2-7; v_gene: TRBV5-1; CDR3aa: ASSLGGTSSYEQY
j_gene: TRBJ2-7; v_gene: TRBV27; CDR3aa: ASSLDGLAGGTYEQY
j_gene: TRBJ1-1; v_gene: TRBV28; CDR3aa: ASSLRSVTEAF
j_gene: TRBJ2-2; v_gene: TRBV7-9; CDR3aa: ASSFLFSGELF
j_gene: TRBJ2-3; v_gene: TRBV5-1; CDR3aa: ASSLAVARPDTQY
j_gene: TRBJ2-1; v_gene: TRBV5-1; CDR3aa: ASSPLAGVGNEQF
j_gene: TRBJ1-2; v_gene: TRBV18; CDR3aa: ASSPDRGTYYGYT
j_gene: TRBJ1-1; v_gene: TRBV19; CDR3aa: ASRDQGWTEAF
j_gene: TRBJ2-7; v_gene: TRBV5-6; CDR3aa: ASSWGIRTYEQY
j_gene: TRBJ1-2; v_gene: TRBV4-1; CDR3aa: ASSQSGQRVNYGYT
j_gene: TRBJ2-4; v_gene: TRBV27; CDR3aa: ASSSYIQY
j_gene: TRBJ2-7; v_gene: TRBV23-1; CDR3aa: ASSQTTGRNSSYEQY
j_gene: TRBJ1-1; v_gene: TRBV5-6; CDR3aa: ASSLPGGTLTEAF
j_gene: TRBJ1-2; v_gene: TRBV28; CDR3aa: ASGLAGQGKGYGYT
j_gene: TRBJ2-7; v_gene: TRBV2; CDR3aa: ASSGLSSEEQY
j_gene: TRBJ1-3; v_gene: TRBV5-5; CDR3aa: ASSLAGRYSGNTIY
j_gene: TRBJ2-3; v_gene: TRBV6-1; CDR3aa: ASSKDTSTDTQY
j_gene: TRBJ2-3; v_gene: TRBV30; CDR3aa: AWSEADTQY
j_gene: TRBJ1-2; v_gene: TRBV25-1; CDR3aa: ASSELWGRAPDGYT
j_gene: TRBJ1-5; v_gene: TRBV28; CDR3aa: ASSYGGSNQPQH
j_gene: TRBJ1-6; v_gene: TRBV5-8; CDR3aa: ASSLRQAYNSPLH
j_gene: TRBJ1-3; v_gene: TRBV6-1; CDR3aa: ASSRATGAGNTIY
j_gene: TRBJ2-5; v_gene: TRBV7-7; CDR3aa: ASSFMGQQETQY
j_gene: TRBJ2-3; v_gene: TRBV7-3; CDR3aa: ASSLGGRRTDTQY
j_gene: TRBJ2-7; v_gene: TRBV28; CDR3aa: ASSSTSGRAYEQY
j_gene: TRBJ2-2; v_gene: TRBV5-4; CDR3aa: ASSDQGLADGELF
j_gene: TRBJ2-5; v_gene: TRBV7-6; CDR3aa: ASSFGFQETQY
j_gene: TRBJ2-7; v_gene: TRBV5-1; CDR3aa: ASSPGQTYEQY
j_gene: TRBJ2-7; v_gene: TRBV4-2; CDR3aa: ASSPGQRLAYEQY
j_gene: TRBJ2-3; v_gene: TRBV28; CDR3aa: ASSSGTSGRGDTQY
j_gene: TRBJ1-2; v_gene: TRBV5-1; CDR3aa: ASSPDSRLDGYT
j_gene: TRBJ1-4; v_gene: TRBV27; CDR3aa: ASSGWGQGREKLF
j_gene: TRBJ2-1; v_gene: TRBV7-7; CDR3aa: ASSLERGEQF